This record looks at one T cell receptor (beta chain) sequence and its context. This sample is drawn from a study of T-cell memory formation after mild COVID-19. Each CDR3 protein gets one entry after TCRdb re-called the 5' RACE reads with MiXCR. The table includes hundreds of thousands of distinct CDR3 sequences, just under 20% detected once. Sequencing was performed on PBMCs or a T cell subset sorted from them (not recorded which). The TCR was taken from a man aged 18-30 years who had mild COVID-19 (a few samples of this study predate the infection). Cell type and time point are not known.

In DNA, the CDR3 is TGCAGTGCTACCTGGGACAGGGACAATGAGCAGTTCTTC. This codes for CSATWDRDNEQFF. The V call is TRBV20-1, the J call TRBJ2-1; 9 bases are shared with TRBD1. The CDR3 is made up of 13 amino acids. Germline trimming cut 4 bases from V and 5 bases from J; bases unmatched to any gene: 3. Per germline, CDR1 DFQATT and CDR2 SNEGSKA (reference sequence).